Listed here are 8 T cell receptor beta chains from one sample, sequenced in a study of shared clonotypes between healthy human individuals (dated by TCRdb to about 2020). CD8 naive samples consisted of CD45RO-negative cells that were positively selected for CCR7, yielding a CD45RA+CCR7+ population without TemRA cells. The protocol used for the library was the immunoSEQ multiplex PCR assay. The table comes from immuneACCESS by way of TCRdb, which keeps in-frame sequences with V and J called. Part of the clones is missing from these tables; in studies checked, under half for an unresolved V gene and the rest for unknown reasons. For this sample the table gives 2 million or so clones, of which approximately 94% were detected only once. Together, the top ten hold 1% to 1.3% of the sample. The sequenced sample consisted of naive CD8+ T cells sorted from blood. The sample's cell subset or site label, decoded: CD45RA+CCR7+. The receptors come from a man younger than 35 in good health.

The rearrangement uses TRBV30 and TRBJ1-2, with D unclear. The CDR3 spans 13 residues. Per germline, CDR1 GTSNPN and CDR2 SVGIG (reference sequence). V lost 0 bases, J lost 7 bases, and 12 bases lay in between. This CDR3 reads CAWSVAGEGGYTF. CDR3 nucleotides: TGTGCCTGGAGTGTGGCAGGAGAAGGTGGCTACACCTTC.

This clone was detected once. This same CDR3 is encoded by further DNA sequences in the sample. This sequence joins TRBV9 and TRBJ1-1, with a weak D call TRBD1 (6 bases). This CDR3 has 14 residues. Germline values: CDR1 SGDLS, CDR2 YYNGEE. V gave up 0 bases and J gave up 4 bases, with 10 bases separating them. In DNA, the CDR3 is TGTGCCAGCAGCGTAGGGGGGGCCGGCACTGAAGCTTTCTTT. This gives the protein CASSVGGAGTEAFF.

The gene calls are TRBV5-6 and TRBJ2-1, with D possibly matching TRBD2 (6 bases). Germline CDR1 SGHDT, CDR2 YYEEEE. This CDR3 spans 15 amino acids. The germline V and J ends were trimmed by 6 bases and 5 bases, with 18 bases remaining between them. The CDR3 sequence is CASTLGGREDNEQFF. The CDR3 region has the DNA TGTGCCAGCACCCTAGGAGGGCGGGAAGACAATGAGCAGTTCTTC.

As concerns this clone: Distinct nucleotide sequences in the sample also encode this CDR3. The chain combines TRBV5-6 with TRBJ2-1; D is undetermined. Germline V gene lookup returns CDR1 SGHDT and CDR2 YYEEEE. CDR3 length: 12 residues. Trimming pared 2 bases from V and 7 bases from J, leaving 7 bases between. This CDR3 reads CASSFLGNEQFF. Here the CDR3 DNA reads TGTGCCAGCAGCTTCTTGGGGAATGAGCAGTTCTTC. The full variable domain, rest sourced from reference TRBV5-6 and TRBJ2-1, is DAGVTQSPTHLIKTRGQQVTLRCSPKSGHDTVSWYQQALGQGPQFIFQYYEEEERQRGNFPDRFSGHQFPNYSSELNVNALLLGDSALYLCASSFLGNEQFFGPGTRLTVL.

Regarding this clone: This sample also contains other DNA sequences that code for the same CDR3. V gene TRBV5-1 combines with J gene TRBJ1-1; possible D gene TRBD1, 6 bases. CDR3 length: 13 residues. Germline CDR1 reads SGHRS; CDR2 reads YFSETQ. Trimming removed 3 bases at V and 4 bases at J, with 10 bases between. The CDR3 DNA follows: TGCGCCAGCAGCTCAGGGGTGGGCACTGAAGCTTTCTTT. It codes for CASSSGVGTEAFF.

The rearrangement uses TRBV5-4 and TRBJ1-2, with no clear D. CDR1 is SGHNT, CDR2 YYREEE, per germline (reference sequence). Trimming cost V 0 bases and J 2 bases, with 11 bases left between them. The length of the CDR3 is 15 residues. CDR3 loop: CASSLEPGENYGYTF. The CDR3 DNA is TGTGCCAGCAGCTTGGAACCGGGCGAAAACTATGGCTACACCTTC.

The rearrangement joins TRBV4-1 to TRBJ2-4; D may be TRBD2 (5 bases). This CDR3 spans 13 amino acids. Germline V gene data show CDR1 as MGHRA and CDR2 as YSYEKL. Trimming shortened V by 1 base and J by 9 bases, and 10 bases separated the two germline ends. CDR3 DNA sequence: TGCGCCAGCAGCCAAGGCTTCGCGGGCATTCAGTACTTC. Translating it yields CASSQGFAGIQYF.

The chain uses TRBV30 and TRBJ1-3, with D possibly being TRBD1 (5 bases). This CDR3 has 15 amino acids. From germline, CDR1 is GTSNPN and CDR2 SVGIG (reference sequence). The V and J ends lost 3 bases and 0 bases respectively, with 12 bases between them. The CDR3 nucleotides are TGTGCCTGGAGGTTTTGGGGACTCTCTGGAAACACCATATATTTT. This gives the protein CAWRFWGLSGNTIYF.